This section outlines one TCR beta chain sequence together with its context. This clonotype was detected many times. What this receptor recognizes is not known. No qualities accompany the bases; no much larger clone lies one base away. Sequencing used an Illumina HiSeq 2500. Quantitative 5'-RACE with molecular barcodes was the method used to prepare the TCR beta libraries. The paper's data handling went like this. Disease-linked TCR variants were identified with a new computational method built on a probabilistic model of VDJ rearrangement. TCRdb applied fastp at Q25 and MiXCR to the public reads, then kept only in-frame beta chains. Records with the same CDR3 protein are collapsed into one entry carrying the most frequent genes and DNA. The authors' filters were not applied to this entry. Here the sample has some 240,000 distinct CDR3 sequences; around 7.8% occur a single time. The ten largest account for 6.5% to 7% of the sample.

The germline V gene yields ENHRY for CDR1 and SYGVKD for CDR2. Including cysteine and phenylalanine, the CDR3 has 15 amino acids. Here the CDR3 DNA is all that survives: 45 bases in frame from base 1. Trimming leaves V shorter by 4 bases and J shorter by 7 bases, with the junction holding 8 bases beyond the gene matches. The data were obtained in a study of CD8 T cells in ankylosing spondylitis (TCRdb year 2017). For context, the study as a whole: T cell receptor beta repertoires were profiled in healthy donors and ankylosing spondylitis patients so that disease-linked TCR variants could be found. In total, the full study cohort was made up of 95 to 110 healthy donors and 25 or so ankylosing spondylitis patients. Peripheral blood samples were taken, and synovial fluid was additionally collected from ankylosing spondylitis patients.

Broad study findings and their caveats: Some of the motif variants had been reported before in the synovial fluid and blood of reactive arthritis patients, a finding that suggests common disease-initiation mechanisms. In peripheral blood, the disease-linked clones were found at relatively low frequencies and had a CD8+ phenotype. Blood from ankylosing spondylitis patients appeared to be characterized by a TCR beta motif composed of about eight highly homologous amino acid variants. The disease-linked clones were reported as significantly enriched in matched synovial fluid samples from ankylosing spondylitis patients.

The sequence was collected from a male donor with ankylosing spondylitis or in good health (not recorded which). Sequenced input: blood, either unsorted or a sorted T cell fraction (not recorded which). Rearrangement joined TRBV10-3 to TRBJ2-2; TRBD1 matches 8 bases in the middle. The encoded CDR3 is CAISGPAGGNGELFF. DNA sequence: TGTGCCATCAGTGGGCCTGCAGGGGGCAACGGGGAGCTGTTTTTT.